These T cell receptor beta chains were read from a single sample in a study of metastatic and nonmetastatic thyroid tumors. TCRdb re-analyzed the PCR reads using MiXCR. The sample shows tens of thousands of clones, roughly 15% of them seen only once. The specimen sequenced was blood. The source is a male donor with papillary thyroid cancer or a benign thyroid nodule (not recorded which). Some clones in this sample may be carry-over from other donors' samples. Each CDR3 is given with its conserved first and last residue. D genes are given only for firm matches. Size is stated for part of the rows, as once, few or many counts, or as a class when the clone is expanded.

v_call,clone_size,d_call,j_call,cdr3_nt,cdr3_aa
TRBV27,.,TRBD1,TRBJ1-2,TGTGCCAGCAGTTGTTCCGGGACAGTCCGATCTTGCTACACCTTC,CASSCSGTVRSCYTF
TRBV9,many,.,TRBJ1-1,TGTGCCAGCAGCGTAGCCCCTACAGGGCAAGAAGCTTTCTTT,CASSVAPTGQEAFF
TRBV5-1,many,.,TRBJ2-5,TGCGCCAGCAGCTTGGCGTCGTACCAAGAGACCCAGTACTTC,CASSLASYQETQYF
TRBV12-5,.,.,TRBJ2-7,TGTGCTAGTGCTCTAGTAAGGTACGAGCAGTACTTC,CASALVRYEQYF
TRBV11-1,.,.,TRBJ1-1,TGTGCCAGCAGACAACCCTGCGGGGGGCCGAACACTGAAGCCTTCTTT,CASRQPCGGPNTEAFF
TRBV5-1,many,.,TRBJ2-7,TGCGCCAGCAGCCCTACAGTCACTCTTACACTAGGGAAGCAGTACTTC,CASSPTVTLTLGKQYF
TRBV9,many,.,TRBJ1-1,TGTGCCAGCAGTGAAACAGGGCTGAACACTGAAGCTTTCTTT,CASSETGLNTEAFF
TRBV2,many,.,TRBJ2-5,TGTGCCAGCAGTGAAGGAGGCAGCACGGGTGAGACCCAGTACTTC,CASSEGGSTGETQYF
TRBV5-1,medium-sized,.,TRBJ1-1,TGCGCCAGCAGCCAGAACGGTGTAGACACTGAAGCTTTCTTT,CASSQNGVDTEAFF
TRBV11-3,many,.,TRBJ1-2,TGTGCCAGCAGCTCGTCAGGGATACCCCGAGGCTACACCTTC,CASSSSGIPRGYTF
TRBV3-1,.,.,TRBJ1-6,TGTGCCAGCAGCCAAGAATCCGGGACTTCACCCCTCCACTTT,CASSQESGTSPLHF
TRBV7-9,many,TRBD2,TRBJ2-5,TGTGCCAGCAGCGTTAGCGGGAGTAAGGATTCGGAGACCCAGTACTTC,CASSVSGSKDSETQYF
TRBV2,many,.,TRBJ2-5,TGTGCCAGCAGTGAAGATGGTAGCGGAGAGACCCAGTACTTC,CASSEDGSGETQYF
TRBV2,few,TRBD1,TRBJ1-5,TGTGCCAGCAGTAAAGACAGGGTCTATAGCAATCAGCCCCAGCATTTT,CASSKDRVYSNQPQHF
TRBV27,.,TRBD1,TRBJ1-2,TGTGCCAGCAGTGGAACAGGGGTCGCGAACTATGGCTACACCTTC,CASSGTGVANYGYTF
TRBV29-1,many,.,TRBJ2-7,TGCAGCGTTCGGACCCGCTCCTACGAGCAGTACTTC,CSVRTRSYEQYF
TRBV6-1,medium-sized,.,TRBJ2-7,TGTGCCATAATTGGTTTCTACGAGCAGTACTTC,CAIIGFYEQYF
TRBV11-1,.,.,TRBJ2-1,TGTGCCAGCAGCATCAGACTAGTATGGTTGTACAATGAGCAGTTCTTC,CASSIRLVWLYNEQFF
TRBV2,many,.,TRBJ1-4,TGTGCCAGCATGGGGCAGAAGAGTGAAAAACTGTTTTTT,CASMGQKSEKLFF
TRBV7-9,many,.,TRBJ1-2,TGTGCCAGCAGCCCGATGCGGTATGGCTACACCTTC,CASSPMRYGYTF
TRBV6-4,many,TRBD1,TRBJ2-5,TGTGCCGGGCTACAGGGGTCCGAGACCCAGTACTTC,CAGLQGSETQYF
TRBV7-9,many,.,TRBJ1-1,TGTGCCAGCAGCTTAGCGATATGGCAGCGGTGGGTCGGCACTGAAGCTTTCTTT,CASSLAIWQRWVGTEAFF
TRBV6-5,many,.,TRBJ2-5,TGTGCCAGCAGTTACTCGGGGTGGGGGGGCTTGGAGACCCAGTACTTC,CASSYSGWGGLETQYF
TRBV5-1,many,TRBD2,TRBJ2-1,TGCGCCAGCAGCTTGGAACCCCTAGCGGGTTCCCCCTACAATGAGCAGTTCTTC,CASSLEPLAGSPYNEQFF
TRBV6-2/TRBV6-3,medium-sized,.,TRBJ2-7,TGTGCCAGCAGTCGTGACCCCGGGCTCCATTCTCACTACGAGCAGTACTTC,CASSRDPGLHSHYEQYF
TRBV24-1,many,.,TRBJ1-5,TGTGCCACCAGTGACCGGGGGGACGGTAATAGCAATCAGCCCCAGCATTTT,CATSDRGDGNSNQPQHF
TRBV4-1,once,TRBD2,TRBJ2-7,TGCGCCAGCAGCCGGGTGGGACTAGCGGTTAACGAGCAGTACTTC,CASSRVGLAVNEQYF
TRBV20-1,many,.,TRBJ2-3,TGCAGTGCCACATGGCAAAGCACAGATACGCAGTATTTT,CSATWQSTDTQYF
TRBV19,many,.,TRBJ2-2,TGTGCCAGTAGTACGTTCCTCCCCGGGGAGCTGTTTTTT,CASSTFLPGELFF
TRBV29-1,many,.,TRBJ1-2,TGCAGCATCCACCCCGGCCAGGCCTATGGCTACACCTTC,CSIHPGQAYGYTF
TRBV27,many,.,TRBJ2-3,TGTGCCAGCAGGACAACAGATACGCAGTATTTT,CASRTTDTQYF
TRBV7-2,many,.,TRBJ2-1,TGTGCCAGCAGCTTAGCGGCTAGCAATGAGCAGTTCTTC,CASSLAASNEQFF
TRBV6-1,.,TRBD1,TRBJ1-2,TGTGCCAGCAGTCCACCGGGACAGGACTATGGCTACACCTTC,CASSPPGQDYGYTF
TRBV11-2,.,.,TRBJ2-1,TGTGCCAGCAGCTTAGGGGCTGTGGGGCCGATCGATGAGCAGTTCTTC,CASSLGAVGPIDEQFF
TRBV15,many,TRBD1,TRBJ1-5,TGTGCCACCAGCAGAGATTCCGGACAGGTTGGGGGCTATAGCAATCAGCCCCAGCATTTT,CATSRDSGQVGGYSNQPQHF
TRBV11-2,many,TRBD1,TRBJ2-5,TGTGCCAGCAGCTTACAGGGACAGGGGGCCATCGAGACCCAGTACTTC,CASSLQGQGAIETQYF
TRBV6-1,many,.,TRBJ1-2,TGTGCCCTGGGGGGCGCGTTCTATGGCTACACCTTC,CALGGAFYGYTF
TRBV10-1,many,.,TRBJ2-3,TGCGCCAGCAGTGAAGGGGGATCGGATACGCAGTATTTT,CASSEGGSDTQYF
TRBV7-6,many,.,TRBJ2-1,TGTGCCAGCAGCTTAGGGGAATACAATGAGCAGTTCTTC,CASSLGEYNEQFF
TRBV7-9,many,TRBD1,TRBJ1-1,TGTGCCAGCAGCTGGACAGGGATATACACTGAAGCTTTCTTT,CASSWTGIYTEAFF
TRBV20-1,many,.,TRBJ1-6,TGCAGTGCCAAGGGGGGCCTTTATAATTCACCCCTCCACTTT,CSAKGGLYNSPLHF
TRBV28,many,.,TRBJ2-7,TGTGCCAGCAGTTTTGGGGGCAGAAAGTACGAGCAGTACTTC,CASSFGGRKYEQYF
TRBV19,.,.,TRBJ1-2,TGTGCCAGTAGCCTGGGGGAGGGCCACACCTTC,CASSLGEGHTF
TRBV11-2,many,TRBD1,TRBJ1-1,TGTGCCAGCAGCTATCGTGGGACAGGGGGCACTGAAGCTTTCTTT,CASSYRGTGGTEAFF
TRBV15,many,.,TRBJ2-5,TGTGCCACCAGCAGAGTATGGGAAGAGACCCAGTACTTC,CATSRVWEETQYF
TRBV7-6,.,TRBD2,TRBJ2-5,TGTGCCAGCATCTTAGCGGGGGGGACCCAGTACTTC,CASILAGGTQYF
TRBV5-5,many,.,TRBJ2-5,TGTGCCAGCAGCGCATCAGGGGAGACCCAGTACTTC,CASSASGETQYF
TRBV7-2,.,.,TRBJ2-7,TGTGCCAGCAGCTTAGCGGGGGACGAGCAGTACTTC,CASSLAGDEQYF
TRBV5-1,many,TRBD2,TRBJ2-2,TGCGCCAGCAGCTCGGGACTAGCGGGAGTCGGGGACACCGGGGAGCTGTTTTTT,CASSSGLAGVGDTGELFF
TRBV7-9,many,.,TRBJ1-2,TGTGCCAGCAGCTTGAGCGGACTAGGCGGCTATGGCTACACCTTC,CASSLSGLGGYGYTF
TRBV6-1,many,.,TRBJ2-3,TGTGCCAGCAGTCTACAGGGTTCGACGCAGTATTTT,CASSLQGSTQYF
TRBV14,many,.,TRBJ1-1,TGTGCCAGCAGCCAAGTCGCCAGTGAAGCTTTCTTT,CASSQVASEAFF
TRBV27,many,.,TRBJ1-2,TGTGCCAGCAGTAGGAACCAAGTCGCTAACTATGGCTACACCTTC,CASSRNQVANYGYTF
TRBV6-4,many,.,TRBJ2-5,TGTGCCAGCAGAGGACTCCGTCAAGAGACCCAGTACTTC,CASRGLRQETQYF
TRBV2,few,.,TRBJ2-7,TGTGCCAGCAGTGGCCTCGTGTCAGTTCCAGACGAGCAGTACTTC,CASSGLVSVPDEQYF